Sequencing of this T cell receptor (beta chain) was carried out in a study of patients and donors after allogeneic stem cell transplantation (dated by TCRdb to between 2020 and 2021). Of note for this clonotype: Its antigen remains unidentified. Base-call qualities are not available, and no considerably larger clone is one nucleotide away.

The junction carries 17 bases between V and J, which are trimmed by 4 bases and 0 bases respectively. As encoded in the germline V gene, CDR1 is LGHNA while CDR2 is YNFKEQ. The CDR3, from cysteine to phenylalanine, totals 17 residues. Just the 51-base CDR3 DNA is kept, in frame starting at base 1. The library was built by means of RT-PCR. Sequencing took place on a NextSeq 550. The public reads were reprocessed in TCRdb via fastp at Q25 and MiXCR, keeping in-frame beta chains. One record per CDR3 amino acid sequence lists the most common genes and DNA. The sample data list 150,000 to 200,000 distinct CDR3 sequences, and 24% of these were observed just once. Together, the top ten hold roughly 26% of the sample.

The V gene is TRBV4-2 and the J gene is TRBJ2-3; no confident D gene assignment can be made. Sequences were obtained from blood, either unsorted or a sorted T cell fraction (not recorded which). This TCR was recovered from a human donor who was either an allogeneic HSCT recipient or a stem cell or donor lymphocyte infusion donor (not recorded which). It is not recorded whose cells these are; they may come from a transplant donor. The CDR3 corresponds to CASSPRMGMPSTDTQYF. The nucleotides read TGTGCCAGCAGCCCCCGAATGGGGATGCCTAGCACAGATACGCAGTATTTT.